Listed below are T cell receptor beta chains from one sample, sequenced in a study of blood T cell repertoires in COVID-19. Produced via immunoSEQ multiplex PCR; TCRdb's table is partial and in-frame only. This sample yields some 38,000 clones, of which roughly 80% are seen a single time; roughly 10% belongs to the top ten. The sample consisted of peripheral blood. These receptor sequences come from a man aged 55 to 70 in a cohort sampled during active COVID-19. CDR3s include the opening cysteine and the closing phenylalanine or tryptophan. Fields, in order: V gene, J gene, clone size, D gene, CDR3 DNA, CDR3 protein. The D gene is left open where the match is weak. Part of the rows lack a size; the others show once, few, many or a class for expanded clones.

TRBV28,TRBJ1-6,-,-,TGTGCCAGCAGTTTTACGGGGGGCGGGTATAATTCACCCCTCCACTTT,CASSFTGGGYNSPLHF
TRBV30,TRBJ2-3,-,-,TGTGCCTGGAGGGGGGGTTACACAGATACGCAGTATTTT,CAWRGGYTDTQYF
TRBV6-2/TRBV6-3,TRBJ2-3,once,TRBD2,TGTGCCAGCAGCGTAGCGGGGGGGCCCGGGGATACGCAGTATTTT,CASSVAGGPGDTQYF
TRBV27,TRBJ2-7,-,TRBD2,TGTGCCAGCCGGATTAGCGGGCCCGCCTACGAGCAGTACTTC,CASRISGPAYEQYF
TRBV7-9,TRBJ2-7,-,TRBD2,TGTGCCAGCAGCCCGGGAGGCGAGGGCTACGAGCAGTACTTC,CASSPGGEGYEQYF
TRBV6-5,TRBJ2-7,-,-,TGTGCCAGCAGTTACGATGTCACGGGCTACGAGCAGTACTTC,CASSYDVTGYEQYF
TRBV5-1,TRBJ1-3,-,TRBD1,TGCGCCAGCAGCTCGGGAACAGGGGCAAACACCATATATTTT,CASSSGTGANTIYF
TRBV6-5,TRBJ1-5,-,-,TGTGCCAGCAGGTGGGGGGATAATCAGCCCCAGCATTTT,CASRWGDNQPQHF
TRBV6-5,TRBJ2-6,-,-,TGTGCCAGCACTACTGGGGCCAACGTCCTGACTTTC,CASTTGANVLTF
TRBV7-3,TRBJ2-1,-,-,TGTGCCAGCAGCCCACAGGGTGGGGATGAGCAGTTCTTC,CASSPQGGDEQFF
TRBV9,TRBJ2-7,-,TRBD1,TGTGCCAGCAGTCCGGACAGGGGGCGGGCCTACGAGCAGTACTTC,CASSPDRGRAYEQYF
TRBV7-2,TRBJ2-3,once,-,TGTGCCAGCAGCTTATCGGTGATGGATACGCAGTATTTT,CASSLSVMDTQYF
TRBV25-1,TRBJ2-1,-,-,TGTGCCAGCAGTGGGGGGGGCCCGTACAATGAGCAGTTCTTC,CASSGGGPYNEQFF
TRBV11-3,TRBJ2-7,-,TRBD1,TGTGCCAGCAGCCCGCGGGACAGGGGGCGCGAGCAGTACTTC,CASSPRDRGREQYF
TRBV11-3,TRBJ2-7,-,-,TGTGCCAGCAGCTTAGACACGAGTTACGAGCAGTACTTC,CASSLDTSYEQYF
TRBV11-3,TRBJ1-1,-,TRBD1,TGTGCCAGCAGCGGACGGACAGGGGATGCTGAAGCTTTCTTT,CASSGRTGDAEAFF
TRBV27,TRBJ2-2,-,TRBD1,TGTGCCAGCATCTTGACAGGGGGCGGACCCGGGGAGCTGTTTTTT,CASILTGGGPGELFF
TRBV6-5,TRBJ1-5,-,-,TGTGCCAGCAGCGAGAGGTACGCAGGGAGGCAGCCCCAGCATTTT,CASSERYAGRQPQHF
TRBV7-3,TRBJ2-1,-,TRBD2,TGTGCCAGCAGCTTATGGCCTAGCGGATACAATGAGCAGTTCTTC,CASSLWPSGYNEQFF
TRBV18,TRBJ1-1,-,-,TGTGCCAGCTCACCACCAGGCAGGGGGAACACTGAAGCTTTCTTT,CASSPPGRGNTEAFF
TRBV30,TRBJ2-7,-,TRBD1,TGTGCCTGTCATGGACAGGGGGCTTCCTACGAGCAGTACTTC,CACHGQGASYEQYF
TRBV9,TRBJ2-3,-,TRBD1,TGTGCCAGCAGCCCAGGTCAGGGGGCCACAGATACGCAGTATTTT,CASSPGQGATDTQYF
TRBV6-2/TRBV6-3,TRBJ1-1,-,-,TGTGCCAGCAGTAAAGGACACCAAAAAACTGAAGCTTTCTTT,CASSKGHQKTEAFF
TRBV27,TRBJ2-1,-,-,TGTGCCAGCAGTTTCCGGGGTAGGAGCGATGAGCAGTTCTTC,CASSFRGRSDEQFF
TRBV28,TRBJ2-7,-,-,TGTGCCAGCTCAACCCGGACACCCCCCTACGAGCAGTACTTC,CASSTRTPPYEQYF
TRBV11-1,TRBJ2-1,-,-,TGTGCCAGCAGCTCAGGTCCCCCTCTTGAGCAGTTCTTC,CASSSGPPLEQFF
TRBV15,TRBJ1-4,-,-,TGTGCCACCAGCAGAGATGGGGCGATTAATGAAAAACTGTTTTTT,CATSRDGAINEKLFF
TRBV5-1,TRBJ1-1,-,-,TGCGCCAGCAGCTTGGCCCAACAGGGTGGCGAAGCTTTCTTT,CASSLAQQGGEAFF
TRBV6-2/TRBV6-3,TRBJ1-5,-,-,TGTGCCAGCAGTTACTCGTGGGGGGTACGTCAGCCCCAGCATTTT,CASSYSWGVRQPQHF
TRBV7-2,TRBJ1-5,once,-,TGTGCCAGCAGCTTAGCCGGACTCAACGGTCAGCCCCAGCATTTT,CASSLAGLNGQPQHF
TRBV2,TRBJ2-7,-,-,TGTGCCAGCAGGCGCCGGGACAATACCTACGAGCAGTACTTC,CASRRRDNTYEQYF
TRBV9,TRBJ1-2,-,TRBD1,TGTGCCAGCAGCGTATCCCCCGGGACAGGGAGTGGCTACACCTTC,CASSVSPGTGSGYTF
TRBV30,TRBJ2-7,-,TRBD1,TGTGCCTGGAGTATAAGACAGGGGGCGGCCTACGAGCAGTACTTC,CAWSIRQGAAYEQYF
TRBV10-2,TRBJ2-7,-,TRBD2,TGCGCCAGCAGTGTGGCTAGCGGGGCGTACGAGCAGTACTTC,CASSVASGAYEQYF
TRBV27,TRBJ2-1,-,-,TGTGCCAGCATGATGCGGGCAGCTTCCTACAATGAGCAGTTCTTC,CASMMRAASYNEQFF
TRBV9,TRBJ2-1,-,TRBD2,TGTGCCAGCACTTACTCATTGACTAGCGGGAATATCGATGAGCAGTTCTTC,CASTYSLTSGNIDEQFF
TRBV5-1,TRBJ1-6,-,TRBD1,TGCGCCAGCAGCTTGGGGGGGACAGGGTCGGATTCACCCCTCCACTTT,CASSLGGTGSDSPLHF